Shown below are 28 T cell receptor beta chains from a single sample sequenced in a study of technical replicates of blood from a few donors. Sequencing was performed with immunoSEQ multiplex PCR; in TCRdb, only in-frame clones are kept and a portion is missing. The repertoire includes 60,000 to 65,000 clones, about 86% of them detected once, and approximately 5% sits in the top ten. Sample: PBMCs. Receptors originate from a human donor in good health. Some clones in this sample may be carry-over from other donors' samples.

This clone was detected a few times. V gene TRBV5-1 combines with J gene TRBJ2-3, with D perhaps TRBD2 (6 bases). This CDR3 contains 15 residues. Germline V gene lookup returns CDR1 SGHRS and CDR2 YFSETQ. V was trimmed by 4 bases and J by 0 bases, leaving 12 bases between them. The CDR3 nucleotides are TGCGCCAGCAGCCCTAAGCGGGTTAGCACAGATACGCAGTATTTT. Encoded protein: CASSPKRVSTDTQYF. The full variable domain, its missing parts supplied by reference TRBV5-1 and TRBJ2-3, is KAGVTQTPRYLIKTRGQQVTLSCSPISGHRSVSWYQQTPGQGLQFLFEYFSETQRNKGNFPGRFSGRQFSNSRSEMNVSTLELGDSALYLCASSPKRVSTDTQYFGPGTRLTVL.

This chain joins TRBV6-6 and TRBJ1-6; TRBD1 might be the D (6 bases). CDR1 and CDR2 (germline): MNHNY, SVGAGI (reference sequence). The CDR3 covers 14 residues. V was pared by 6 bases and J by 8 bases, with 14 bases between. CDR3 loop: CASSQWAGDSPLHF. CDR3 sequence (DNA): TGTGCCAGCAGCCAATGGGCAGGGGATTCACCCCTCCACTTT.

This chain links TRBV2 with TRBJ2-3; possible D gene TRBD2, 6 bases. The germline V gene has CDR1 SNHLY and CDR2 FYNNEI. Between the trimmed V and J ends, which lost 2 bases and 7 bases, there was a span of 19 bases. The CDR3 length is 16 residues. Written as DNA, the CDR3 is TGTGCCAGCAGTGAACGGGAGAGGCAGGGTGGGAATACGCAGTATTTT. This sequence encodes CASSERERQGGNTQYF.

This chain connects TRBV30 to TRBJ2-7; the D is unclear. Germline V gene sequence: CDR1 GTSNPN, CDR2 SVGIG (reference sequence). Trimming took 2 bases from V and 4 from J, leaving 6 bases between them. The CDR3 length is 11 residues. The CDR3 sequence: CAWSKQYEQYF. CDR3 bases: TGTGCCTGGAGTAAGCAATACGAGCAGTACTTC.

This chain connects TRBV7-2 to TRBJ1-1, with D uncertain. The CDR3 is made up of 14 amino acids. V gave up 0 bases and J gave up 1 base, with 6 bases separating them. Germline values: CDR1 SGHTA, CDR2 FQGNSA. CDR3 in DNA: TGTGCCAGCAGCTTAGCGGCAGGGAACACTGAAGCTTTCTTT. This codes for CASSLAAGNTEAFF. Supplemented by reference TRBV7-2 and TRBJ1-1, the full variable domain reads GAGVSQSPSNKVTEKGKDVELRCDPISGHTALYWYRQSLGQGLEFLIYFQGNSAPDKSGLPSDRFSAERTGGSVSTLTIQRTQQEDSAVYLCASSLAAGNTEAFFGQGTRLTVV.

CDR3 bases: TGTGCCAGCAGTGAGGACAGCCTTTCCTCCTACGAGCAGTACTTC. It encodes CASSEDSLSSYEQYF. The J gene is TRBJ2-7, the V gene TRBV25-1, with D maybe TRBD1 (6 bases). The CDR3 totals 15 residues. Germline CDR1 and CDR2: MGHDK and SYGVNS. Between the trimmed V and J ends, which lost 3 bases and 0 bases, there was a span of 12 bases.

This clone was seen a single time. This chain joins TRBV2 and TRBJ2-2; no clear D gene. The CDR3 totals 13 residues. Germline CDR1 and CDR2: SNHLY and FYNNEI. Trimming removed 2 bases from V and 6 bases from J, with 7 bases in between. CDR3 DNA: TGTGCCAGCAGTGAATCGGTCTCCGGGGAGCTGTTTTTT. Encoded protein: CASSESVSGELFF.

The chain employs TRBV4-2 and TRBJ1-6; D unresolved. This CDR3 region has 15 residues. Germline V gene sequence: CDR1 LGHNA, CDR2 YNFKEQ. The V end was cut by 2 bases, the J end by 7 bases, with 12 bases between. Here the CDR3 reads CASSQYTDENSPLHF. The CDR3 DNA sequence: TGTGCCAGCAGCCAATATACAGATGAGAATTCACCCCTCCACTTT.

This chain uses TRBV15 with TRBJ1-3; D is unresolved. V was cut by 0 bases and J by 0 bases, with 6 bases left in between. The CDR3 length is 15 residues. CDR1 is LNHNV and CDR2 is YYDKDF in the germline V gene (reference sequence). The CDR3 nucleotides read TGTGCCACCAGCAGAGAGTCACTCTCTGGAAACACCATATATTTT. It specifies CATSRESLSGNTIYF.

V and J are TRBV5-1 and TRBJ2-5; tentative D call: TRBD1 (6 bases). Trimming removed 4 bases from V and 0 bases from J, with 13 bases in between. Germline loops: CDR1 SGHRS, CDR2 YFSETQ. The CDR3 is made up of 15 amino acids. CDR3 in amino acids: CASSLGTHYQETQYF. The CDR3 DNA reads as TGCGCCAGCAGCCTAGGGACACACTACCAAGAGACCCAGTACTTC.

The CDR3, as DNA: TGTGCCAGCAGGGGGACAGGGATAAGCAATCAGCCCCAGCATTTT. This sequence encodes CASRGTGISNQPQHF. The chain links TRBV2 to TRBJ1-5; TRBD1 aligns across 9 bases. Germline loops: CDR1 SNHLY, CDR2 FYNNEI. V trimming: 6 bases; J trimming: 1 base; junction bases outside the gene matches: 4. CDR3 length: 15 residues.

This clone has a single count. The rearrangement joins TRBV4-1 to TRBJ2-2; 7 bases match TRBD2. The CDR3 spans 17 residues. J gave up 2 bases and V 0 bases, and 6 bases lay outside the gene matches. Germline CDR1 MGHRA, CDR2 YSYEKL. The CDR3 sequence is CASSQESSGVNTGELFF. The DNA for the CDR3 is TGCGCCAGCAGCCAAGAATCCAGCGGGGTTAACACCGGGGAGCTGTTTTTT.

This chain connects TRBV2 to TRBJ2-1, with unresolved D. CDR1 and CDR2 from the germline V gene are SNHLY and FYNNEI. Trimming cost V 6 bases and J 7 bases, with 13 bases left between them. The CDR3 runs to 13 residues. CDR3: CASSGGPANEQFF. CDR3 sequence (DNA): TGTGCCAGCAGCGGCGGTCCAGCGAATGAGCAGTTCTTC.

This clone was seen more than once but under ten times. The chain carries TRBV4-1 and TRBJ2-7; maybe TRBD2 (6 bases). The V and J ends lost 5 bases and 4 bases respectively, with 15 bases between them. CDR1 is MGHRA, CDR2 YSYEKL, per germline. This CDR3 has 14 residues. CDR3 region: CASSYSSANYEQYF. The CDR3 DNA reads TGCGCCAGCAGCTACTCTAGCGCTAATTACGAGCAGTACTTC.

The V and J genes are TRBV4-3 and TRBJ1-2; perhaps TRBD1 as D (6 bases). The germline gives CDR1 LGHNA, CDR2 YSLEER. V lost 5 bases and J 4 bases, leaving 11 bases between the germline ends. The CDR3 is 13 residues long. The CDR3 sequence: CASSKQGTYGYTF. The CDR3 DNA is TGCGCCAGCAGCAAACAGGGAACCTATGGCTACACCTTC.

In its sample, this clone was seen a few times. The chain links TRBV4-2 to TRBJ1-5; D remains ambiguous. CDR3 length: 15 amino acids. Trimming shortened V by 0 bases and J by 0 bases, and 6 bases separated the two germline ends. Germline loops: CDR1 LGHNA, CDR2 YNFKEQ. The CDR3 spells CASSQDSDSNQPQHF. The CDR3 nucleotides are TGTGCCAGCAGCCAAGATTCAGATAGCAATCAGCCCCAGCATTTT.

The CDR3 reads CATSRDRVEKLFF. CDR3 sequence (DNA): TGTGCCACCAGCAGGGACAGGGTTGAAAAACTGTTTTTT. The rearrangement uses TRBV15 and TRBJ1-4; 8 nucleotides align to TRBD1. V shed 3 bases, J shed 7 bases, and the junction held 1 base outside the gene matches. CDR3 length equals 13 residues. Looked up from germline, CDR1 is LNHNV and CDR2 is YYDKDF (reference sequence).

This clone showed up just a few times. V and J are TRBV6-5 and TRBJ1-1; D call uncertain. CDR3 length: 14 amino acids. Per germline, CDR1 MNHEY and CDR2 SVGAGI. V was shortened by 2 bases and J by 1 base, with 8 bases between the two germline ends. In DNA, the CDR3 is TGTGCCAGCAGTTACGAGGGATGGAACACTGAAGCTTTCTTT. Its protein product is CASSYEGWNTEAFF.

V and J are TRBV10-3 and TRBJ2-5; D remains unclear. The CDR3 totals 11 residues. V was shortened by 5 bases and J by 3 bases, with 4 bases between the two germline ends. CDR1 and CDR2 (germline): ENHRY, SYGVKD. In nucleotides, the CDR3 is TGTGCCATCAGTCATGAAGAGACCCAGTACTTC. Its protein product is CAISHEETQYF.

The rearrangement uses TRBV21-1 and TRBJ2-7; the table names TRBD2, a call not compared with the DNA. TRBV21-1 is a pseudogene segment. CDR3 length equals 15 residues. The CDR3 reads CASSKGKGRRYEQYF. CDR3 sequence (DNA): TGTGCCAGCAGCAAAGGGAAGGGTAGGAGGTACGAGCAGTACTTC.

The rearrangement uses TRBV7-2 and TRBJ2-7; 9 nucleotides agree with TRBD2. Germline loops: CDR1 SGHTA, CDR2 FQGNSA. The CDR3 runs to 18 residues. Trimming took 5 bases from V and 0 from J; bases not matched to a gene: 14. The CDR3 loop is CASSRQAGGFSSSYEQYF. DNA for the CDR3: TGTGCCAGCAGCCGACAAGCGGGGGGTTTTTCAAGCTCCTACGAGCAGTACTTC.

This chain joins TRBV7-9 and TRBJ2-2; D possibly corresponds to TRBD1 (6 bases). CDR3 length: 16 amino acids. Germline values: CDR1 SEHNR, CDR2 FQNEAQ (reference sequence). Trimming pared 5 bases from V and 8 bases from J, leaving 21 bases between. CDR3 protein: CASSAAGTLKGGELFF. The CDR3 nucleotides read TGTGCCAGCAGCGCAGCTGGGACATTGAAAGGGGGGGAGCTGTTTTTT.

The chain has TRBV5-4 and TRBJ2-7; the match to TRBD1 covers 8 bases. This CDR3 has 14 amino acids. The junction had 8 bases not matched to a gene; V was cut back by 2 bases and J by 7 bases. Germline V gene sequence: CDR1 SGHNT, CDR2 YYREEE (reference sequence). CDR3 residues: CASSFGQGKREQYF. For the CDR3, the DNA is TGTGCCAGCAGCTTTGGACAGGGAAAACGGGAGCAGTACTTC.

The chain uses TRBV27 and TRBJ1-4, with 10 positions matching TRBD1. Germline V gene data show CDR1 as MNHEY and CDR2 as SMNVEV (reference sequence). V shed 8 bases and J 8 bases; nucleotides not matched to a gene: 2. The CDR3 sequence is 12 residues long. CDR3 DNA: TGTGCCAGCGGACAGGGGGTAGAAAAACTGTTTTTT. Amino acid sequence: CASGQGVEKLFF. The full variable domain, completed using reference TRBV27 and TRBJ1-4, is EAQVTQNPRYLITVTGKKLTVTCSQNMNHEYMSWYRQDPGLGLRQIYYSMNVEVTDKGDVPEGYKVSRKEKRNFPLILESPSPNQTSLYFCASGQGVEKLFFGSGTQLSVL.

V usage is TRBV4-2 and J usage is TRBJ2-2, with D perhaps TRBD1 (6 bases). V was trimmed by 1 base and J by 6 bases, leaving 12 bases between them. Looked up from germline, CDR1 is LGHNA and CDR2 is YNFKEQ. The CDR3 covers 15 residues. DNA of the CDR3: TGTGCCAGCAGCCAAGCCGCAGGGGACGCCGGGGAGCTGTTTTTT. Translated: CASSQAAGDAGELFF.

This clone occurred a few times. The chain carries TRBV7-2 and TRBJ2-2; D ambiguous. The CDR3 is 15 amino acids. V was pared by 6 bases and J by 4 bases, with 15 bases between. Germline V lookup: CDR1 SGHTA, CDR2 FQGNSA. The CDR3 reads CASRTSYASTGELFF. The CDR3 region has the DNA TGTGCCAGCAGAACCAGTTACGCTTCCACCGGGGAGCTGTTTTTT. Based on the CDR3 plus reference TRBV7-2 and TRBJ2-2, the full variable domain is GAGVSQSPSNKVTEKGKDVELRCDPISGHTALYWYRQSLGQGLEFLIYFQGNSAPDKSGLPSDRFSAERTGGSVSTLTIQRTQQEDSAVYLCASRTSYASTGELFFGEGSRLTVL.

The J gene is TRBJ2-5, the V gene TRBV18; 12 bases map to TRBD2. CDR3 length equals 17 residues. V was pared by 3 bases and J by 1 base, with 6 bases of the junction left unmatched. Looked up from germline, CDR1 is KGHSH and CDR2 is LQKENI. This CDR3 reads CASSPPGLAGLQETQYF. Here the CDR3 DNA reads TGTGCCAGCTCACCTCCGGGACTAGCGGGCCTCCAAGAGACCCAGTACTTC.

The gene calls are TRBV18 and TRBJ2-2; a weak D match, TRBD2 (6 bases). Between the trimmed V and J ends, which lost 1 base and 2 bases, there was a span of 14 bases. The CDR3 contains 17 residues. Germline assignment: CDR1 KGHSH and CDR2 LQKENI. CDR3 protein: CASSPQTGALNTGELFF. CDR3 DNA: TGTGCCAGCTCACCACAGACGGGAGCGCTAAACACCGGGGAGCTGTTTTTT.